This record looks at one T cell receptor (beta chain) sequence and its context. Its antigen is still unknown. 13 Jbeta primers and 60 Vbeta primers were used for the PCR. The assay was immunoSEQ multiplex PCR, and TCRdb's table has in-frame clones only and misses some. Counted here are about 160,000 clones, roughly 82% occurring once; the ten biggest clones make up around 11%. The data stem from a study of cytomegalovirus exposure and HLA in healthy donors. Study-level information: There were 70 million to 95 million unique TCRs (from HLA-typed donors) in an early data release.

The germline CDR1 and CDR2 sequences are MDHEN and SYDVKM. V dropped 5 bases and J dropped 4 bases, with 17 bases sitting between them. CDR3 size: 15 residues. Study observations and caveats: Later analysis demonstrated an association between a missense DCLRE1C variant and TCR beta V- and J-gene trimming. The listing of 150 to 200 TCR beta chains classed them as cytomegalovirus-associated. Reported results showed that the classifier diagnosed cytomegalovirus status with high specificity and sensitivity.

The sample comprised PBMCs. The chain uses TRBV28 and TRBJ1-2; weak D call: TRBD1 (5 bases). This clonotype was obtained from a man in his fifties in good health and CMV-seropositive. The chain's CDR3 is CASSPYPRQSYGYTF. DNA for the CDR3: TGTGCCAGCAGTCCATACCCCAGACAGAGCTATGGCTACACCTTC.